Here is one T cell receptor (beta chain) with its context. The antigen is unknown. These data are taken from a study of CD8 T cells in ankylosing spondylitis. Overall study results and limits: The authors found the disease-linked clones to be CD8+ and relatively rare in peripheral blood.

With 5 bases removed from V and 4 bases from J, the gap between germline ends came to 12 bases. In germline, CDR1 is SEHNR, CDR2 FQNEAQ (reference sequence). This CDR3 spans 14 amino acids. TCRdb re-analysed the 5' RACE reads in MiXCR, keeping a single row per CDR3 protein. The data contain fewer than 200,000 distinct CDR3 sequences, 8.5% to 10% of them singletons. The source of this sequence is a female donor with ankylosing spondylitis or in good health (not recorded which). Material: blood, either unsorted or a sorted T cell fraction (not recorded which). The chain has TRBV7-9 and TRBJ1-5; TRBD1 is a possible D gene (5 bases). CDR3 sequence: CASSPRGPNQPQHF. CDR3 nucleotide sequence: TGTGCCAGCAGCCCTAGGGGACCTAATCAGCCCCAGCATTTT.